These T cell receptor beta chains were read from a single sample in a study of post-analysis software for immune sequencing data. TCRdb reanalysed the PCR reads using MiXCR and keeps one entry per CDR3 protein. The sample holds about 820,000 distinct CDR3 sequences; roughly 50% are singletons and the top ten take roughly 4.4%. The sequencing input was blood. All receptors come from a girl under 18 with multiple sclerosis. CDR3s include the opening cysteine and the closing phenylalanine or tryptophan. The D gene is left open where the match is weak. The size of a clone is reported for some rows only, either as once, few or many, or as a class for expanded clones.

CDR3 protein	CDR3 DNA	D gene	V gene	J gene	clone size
CASSLGPQNPYEQYF	TGCGCCAGCAGCTTGGGACCTCAAAACCCCTACGAGCAGTACTTC	.	TRBV5-1	TRBJ2-7	.
CASSPGQGPQETQYF	TGTGCCAGCAGCCCGGGACAGGGTCCCCAGGAGACCCAGTACTTC	TRBD1	TRBV6-5	TRBJ2-5	.
CASRRPGQGYEQYF	TGCGCCAGCAGGCGTCCGGGACAGGGCTACGAGCAGTACTTC	TRBD1	TRBV5-1	TRBJ2-7	.
CASSPSGGQINSIGEQFF	TGCGCCAGCAGCCCTAGCGGGGGGCAGATAAATTCGATAGGTGAGCAGTTCTTC	TRBD2	TRBV5-1	TRBJ2-1	.
CSAINSYNEQFF	TGCAGTGCTATCAACTCCTACAATGAGCAGTTCTTC	.	TRBV20-1	TRBJ2-1	.
CASSPMVGQGPPQHF	TGTGCCAGCAGCCCCATGGTGGGACAGGGGCCCCCCCAGCATTTT	TRBD1	TRBV6-5	TRBJ1-5	.
CASSWGVSGGHNEQFF	TGCGCCAGCAGCTGGGGGGTTAGCGGGGGACACAATGAGCAGTTCTTC	TRBD2	TRBV5-1	TRBJ2-1	once
CSARDLGLNYEQYF	TGCAGTGCTAGAGATCTGGGTTTAAACTACGAGCAGTACTTC	.	TRBV20-1	TRBJ2-7	.
CASSDGNYNSPLHF	TGTGCCAGCAGCGATGGGAACTATAATTCACCCCTCCACTTT	.	TRBV5-6	TRBJ1-6	.
CSAGQPGLASYEQYF	TGCAGCGCCGGGCAACCGGGACTAGCGTCTTACGAGCAGTACTTC	TRBD2	TRBV29-1	TRBJ2-7	.
CSVGGLATGEQYF	TGCAGCGTTGGGGGACTAGCGACTGGGGAGCAGTACTTC	TRBD2	TRBV29-1	TRBJ2-7	few
CSASGRGEHNEQFF	TGCAGTGCTAGTGGGCGGGGGGAACACAATGAGCAGTTCTTC	TRBD2	TRBV20-1	TRBJ2-1	.
CASSSTGGEAFF	TGTGCCAGCAGCTCCACAGGGGGTGAAGCTTTCTTT	TRBD1	TRBV7-3	TRBJ1-1	few
CASSPLRRRGSSYNEQFF	TGTGCCAGCAGCCCCCTTAGGCGGCGGGGAAGCTCCTACAATGAGCAGTTCTTC	.	TRBV7-6	TRBJ2-1	.
CASSVEVGLGAYEQYF	TGTGCCAGCAGCGTAGAGGTAGGCCTAGGAGCCTACGAGCAGTACTTC	.	TRBV9	TRBJ2-7	.
CASSEVYEQFF	TGTGCCAGCAGTGAAGTTTATGAGCAGTTCTTC	.	TRBV6-1	TRBJ2-1	few
CASSISHRGTYEQYF	TGTGCCAGCAGCATATCCCACAGGGGGACCTACGAGCAGTACTTC	.	TRBV21-1	TRBJ2-7	.
CASSPPWGSGGHQETQYF	TGTGCCAGCAGTCCACCCTGGGGAAGCGGGGGCCACCAAGAGACCCAGTACTTC	TRBD2	TRBV12-3/TRBV12-4	TRBJ2-5	few
CASSQVPGRGMAGEQYF	TGTGCCAGCAGCCAGGTTCCGGGGAGGGGGATGGCGGGCGAGCAGTACTTC	.	TRBV7-6	TRBJ2-7	.
CASSFRPGQGGGYTF	TGTGCCAGCAGTTTCCGCCCGGGACAGGGGGGCGGCTACACCTTC	TRBD1	TRBV12-3/TRBV12-4	TRBJ1-2	few
CASSQKAETQYF	TGCGCCAGCAGCCAGAAAGCGGAGACCCAGTACTTC	.	TRBV5-1	TRBJ2-5	.
CASSKPLETQYF	TGCGCCAGCAGCAAACCCCTGGAGACCCAGTACTTC	.	TRBV5-1	TRBJ2-5	.
CASSLTQGMLDYGYTF	TGTGCCAGCAGCTTAACACAGGGGATGTTGGACTATGGCTACACCTTC	TRBD1	TRBV7-9	TRBJ1-2	.
CASSLAGEVPGANVLTF	TGTGCCAGCAGCTTGGCCGGGGAGGTACCTGGGGCCAACGTCCTGACTTTC	.	TRBV5-6	TRBJ2-6	.
CSARDGGQQETQYF	TGCAGTGCTAGAGATGGCGGTCAGCAAGAGACCCAGTACTTC	.	TRBV20-1	TRBJ2-5	many
CASSPIVSTEAFF	TGTGCCAGCAGCCCGATTGTGAGTACTGAAGCTTTCTTT	.	TRBV7-9	TRBJ1-1	few
CASSLTGGLTNTYEQYF	TGTGCCAGCAGTCTGACAGGGGGCCTGACTAACACCTACGAGCAGTACTTC	TRBD1	TRBV6-1	TRBJ2-7	.
CSAIKAEGISYEQYF	TGCAGTGCGATAAAAGCGGAGGGCATCTCCTACGAGCAGTACTTC	.	TRBV20-1	TRBJ2-7	.
CASSQGSPRWGYTF	TGCGCCAGCAGCCAAGGGAGCCCACGGTGGGGCTACACCTTC	.	TRBV4-1	TRBJ1-2	.
CSVGVRSSYEQYF	TGCAGCGTTGGGGTAAGGTCGTCCTACGAGCAGTACTTC	.	TRBV29-1	TRBJ2-7	few
CASSLGLSDTDTQYF	TGTGCCAGCAGCCTCGGACTGTCTGATACAGATACGCAGTATTTT	.	TRBV2	TRBJ2-3	.
CASQGGSGGEQFF	TGCGCCAGCCAGGGCGGTAGCGGGGGGGAGCAGTTCTTC	TRBD2	TRBV5-1	TRBJ2-1	.
CASSVDLGGGGGETQYF	TGTGCCAGCAGCGTAGACTTAGGGGGTGGGGGCGGAGAGACCCAGTACTTC	.	TRBV9	TRBJ2-5	.
CASSQDTSWPKISTDTQYF	TGCGCCAGCAGCCAAGATACCAGCTGGCCGAAGATTAGCACAGATACGCAGTATTTT	.	TRBV4-1	TRBJ2-3	.
CASSSLGGRREPQHF	TGTGCCAGCAGCTCATTAGGGGGGCGGAGAGAACCCCAGCATTTT	.	TRBV7-2	TRBJ1-5	.
CASSLRGRTEAFF	TGCGCCAGCAGCTTGCGGGGTCGGACTGAAGCTTTCTTT	.	TRBV5-1	TRBJ1-1	few
CASSQQAGEGETQYF	TGCGCCAGCAGTCAGCAAGCGGGAGAGGGAGAGACCCAGTACTTC	TRBD2	TRBV5-1	TRBJ2-5	few
CASSPEIPSYEQYF	TGTGCCAGCAGCCCCGAGATCCCCTCCTACGAGCAGTACTTC	.	TRBV27	TRBJ2-7	few
CASSVGLVKEQYF	TGTGCCAGCAGCGTCGGGCTTGTAAAAGAGCAGTACTTC	.	TRBV5-8	TRBJ2-5	.
CASSYSRQTGANVLTF	TGTGCCAGCAGTTACTCGAGACAGACTGGGGCCAACGTCCTGACTTTC	.	TRBV6-5	TRBJ2-6	.
CASKNREETQYF	TGCGCCAGCAAGAACAGGGAAGAGACCCAGTACTTC	.	TRBV5-1	TRBJ2-5	few
CASRPTGPRINEQFF	TGTGCCAGCAGGCCGACAGGGCCTAGAATCAATGAGCAGTTCTTC	TRBD1	TRBV6-5	TRBJ2-1	.
CASSDTTNEKLFF	TGTGCCAGCAGTGACACAACTAATGAAAAACTGTTTTTT	.	TRBV2	TRBJ1-4	few
CSARPMNKETQYF	TGCAGTGCTAGACCCATGAACAAAGAGACCCAGTACTTC	.	TRBV20-1	TRBJ2-5	.
CASSIYGTSKYF	TGTGCCAGTAGTATCTATGGGACATCGAAGTACTTC	.	TRBV19	TRBJ2-4	few
CASSSSGTGGLYEQYF	TGTGCCAGCAGCTCCTCCGGGACAGGGGGCTTATACGAGCAGTACTTC	TRBD1	TRBV7-2	TRBJ2-7	many
CASNPTLRGGNYGYTF	TGTGCCAGCAATCCAACCCTCAGGGGGGGAAACTATGGCTACACCTTC	TRBD1	TRBV11-2	TRBJ1-2	few
CASAAGLADYEQYF	TGTGCTAGTGCCGCCGGACTAGCGGACTACGAGCAGTACTTC	TRBD2	TRBV12-5	TRBJ2-7	few
CATSRDPVEQYF	TGTGCCACCAGCAGAGATCCGGTAGAGCAGTACTTC	.	TRBV15	TRBJ2-7	few